The present T cell receptor (beta chain) was sequenced within a study of cytomegalovirus exposure and HLA in healthy donors. Study at large: As an earlier analysis found, 150 million to 200 million T cells yielded over 95 million unique TCR beta sequences.

Primers included in the PCR were 60 Vbeta and 13 Jbeta primers. Libraries were prepared by immunoSEQ multiplex PCR; TCRdb keeps only in-frame clonotypes and omits some of them. Here the sample spans about 190,000 clones, roughly 80% being singletons. The CDR3 has 15 amino acids. Germline CDR1 reads MDHEN; CDR2 reads SYDVKM. The sequence came from a woman aged 30 to 39 in good health and CMV-seropositive. J is TRBJ2-5 and V is TRBV28, with 9 bases aligning to TRBD1. Gene TRBJ2-7 matches the end of the DNA better, so the J call may be wrong. The source material was PBMCs. CDR3 in DNA: TGTGCCAGCAGGCCCACCCGGGACAGGGCCTACGAGCAGTACTTC. Protein sequence: CASRPTRDRAYEQYF.